A single sample gave rise to the 18 T cell receptor beta chains below, sequenced in a study of cytomegalovirus exposure and HLA in healthy donors (dated by TCRdb to about 2017). The receptor library was made with the immunoSEQ multiplex PCR assay. A mixture of 60 forward primers for TCR Vbeta segments and 13 reverse primers for TCR Jbeta segments was used in the multiplex PCR. Not all clones reach the TCRdb copy of this immuneACCESS table, which keeps in-frame sequences only. Checked studies attribute under half of the gap to unresolved V genes and leave the rest unexplained. The data table for this sample lists some 130,000 clones. Together, the top ten hold about 2.1% of the sample. The sequenced sample was PBMCs. These receptors all come from a woman aged 55 to 70 in good health and CMV-seronegative.

V usage is TRBV30 and J usage is TRBJ2-7; the D gene is possibly TRBD2 (5 bases). The CDR3 covers 12 residues. CDR1 is GTSNPN and CDR2 is SVGIG in the germline V gene (reference sequence). The ends were cut back, 7 bases at V and 0 bases at J, with 10 bases in the middle. The CDR3 DNA follows: TGTGCCTTCGGGATGAGCTCCTACGAGCAGTACTTC. Its protein is CAFGMSSYEQYF.

The V gene is TRBV18, the J gene TRBJ1-4, with D unclear. V was pared by 3 bases and J by 6 bases, with 8 bases between. CDR3 length: 13 residues. Germline-derived CDR1 and CDR2 are KGHSH and LQKENI. CDR3 sequence (DNA): TGTGCCAGCTCACCCCGGGAAGATGAAAAACTGTTTTTT. Residues: CASSPREDEKLFF.

The J gene is TRBJ1-5, the V gene TRBV19; possibly TRBD1 for D (6 bases). V was shortened by 6 bases and J by 2 bases, with 14 bases between the two germline ends. Germline assignment: CDR1 LNHDA and CDR2 SQIVND (reference sequence). CDR3 length: 15 residues. CDR3 DNA: TGTGCCAGTAGCGGCCTGGCAGGGGGCAATCAGCCCCAGCATTTT. Its translation is CASSGLAGGNQPQHF.

V gene TRBV6-6 combines with J gene TRBJ2-7; 11 bases agree with TRBD2. V dropped 6 bases and J dropped 2; count of bases not matched to a gene: 9. CDR1 is MNHNY and CDR2 is SVGAGI in the germline V gene (reference sequence). The CDR3 consists of 16 residues. The CDR3 loop reads CASRKIAGGSTYEQYF. CDR3 nucleotide sequence: TGTGCCAGCAGAAAGATAGCGGGAGGGAGTACCTACGAGCAGTACTTC.

The V call is TRBV5-1, the J call TRBJ2-7; D gene ambiguous. Trimming took off 0 bases at V and 0 bases at J, with 7 bases between the two ends. Germline assignment: CDR1 SGHRS and CDR2 YFSETQ. The CDR3 consists of 14 residues. As DNA, the CDR3 is TGCGCCAGCAGCTTGGGTACAAGCTCCTACGAGCAGTACTTC. Its protein product is CASSLGTSSYEQYF. Filled out from reference TRBV5-1 and TRBJ2-7, the complete variable domain reads KAGVTQTPRYLIKTRGQQVTLSCSPISGHRSVSWYQQTPGQGLQFLFEYFSETQRNKGNFPGRFSGRQFSNSRSEMNVSTLELGDSALYLCASSLGTSSYEQYFGPGTRLTVT.

The CDR3 protein is CASSRTGDGNTIYF. The CDR3 DNA follows: TGTGCCAGCAGCCGGACAGGGGACGGAAACACCATATATTTT. V gene TRBV6-5 combines with J gene TRBJ1-3; 9 bases match TRBD1. The junction had 4 bases not matched to a gene; V was cut back by 6 bases and J by 4 bases. Germline CDR1 MNHEY, CDR2 SVGAGI. This CDR3 is 14 amino acids long.

The J gene is TRBJ2-1, the V gene TRBV27, with 8 bases aligning to TRBD2. Unmatched junction bases numbered 11, after V lost 4 bases and J lost 0 bases. Germline V lookup: CDR1 MNHEY, CDR2 SMNVEV (reference sequence). The CDR3 is 18 amino acids. In nucleotides, the CDR3 is TGTGCCAGCAGTTCGCGATACGGGGGGGCTAGCTCCTACAATGAGCAGTTCTTC. This sequence encodes CASSSRYGGASSYNEQFF.

The V and J genes are TRBV9 and TRBJ2-3, with a tentative D call TRBD1 (5 bases). V dropped 3 bases and J dropped 4 bases, with 12 bases sitting between them. CDR3 size: 14 residues. Germline CDR1 reads SGDLS; CDR2 reads YYNGEE. CDR3 sequence reads: CASSGTSSADTQYF. The CDR3 DNA reads as TGTGCCAGCAGCGGGACATCTTCGGCAGATACGCAGTATTTT.

The gene calls are TRBV28 and TRBJ2-7; 7 bases map to TRBD2. This CDR3 spans 14 amino acids. Germline V gene sequence: CDR1 MDHEN, CDR2 SYDVKM. With 1 base clipped from V and 4 bases from J, the junction kept 4 bases outside the gene matches. CDR3: CASSLSGGGYEQYF. The CDR3 DNA follows: TGTGCCAGCAGTTTATCGGGGGGTGGGTACGAGCAGTACTTC.

This chain joins TRBV27 and TRBJ2-7; D is uncertain. Between the trimmed V and J ends, which lost 1 base and 1 base, there was a span of 8 bases. The germline CDR1 and CDR2 sequences are MNHEY and SMNVEV (reference sequence). The CDR3 loop spans 14 amino acids. In DNA, the CDR3 is TGTGCCAGCAGTTTATTTGGCGGATCCTACGAGCAGTACTTC. This codes for CASSLFGGSYEQYF.

The rearrangement uses TRBV18 and TRBJ2-3, with TRBD1 matching over 10 bases. The CDR3 is 17 residues long. The germline V gene has CDR1 KGHSH and CDR2 LQKENI. V lost 3 bases to trimming and J lost 2 bases; unmatched junction nucleotides: 8. For the CDR3, the DNA is TGTGCCAGCTCACCCCTACGGACAGGGGGTTTCACAGATACGCAGTATTTT. Its translation is CASSPLRTGGFTDTQYF. The full variable domain, in which reference TRBV18 and TRBJ2-3 provide the parts outside the CDR3, is NAGVMQNPRHLVRRRGQEARLRCSPMKGHSHVYWYRQLPEEGLKFMVYLQKENIIDESGMPKERFSAEFPKEGPSILRIQQVVRGDSAAYFCASSPLRTGGFTDTQYFGPGTRLTVL.

The CDR3, as DNA: TGTGCCAGCAGCCCTCCAGGTAGCAATCAGCCCCAGCATTTT. Protein: CASSPPGSNQPQHF. This rearrangement joins TRBV7-9 to TRBJ1-5; D unresolved. The V end was cut by 5 bases, the J end by 0 bases, with 8 bases between. Per the germline V gene, CDR1 is SEHNR and CDR2 is FQNEAQ (reference sequence). CDR3 length: 14 amino acids.

The chain uses TRBV10-3 and TRBJ1-2; 8 bases match TRBD1. This CDR3 spans 13 amino acids. J was trimmed by 3 bases and V by 4 bases; bases with no gene match: 1. Germline V lookup: CDR1 ENHRY, CDR2 SYGVKD. CDR3 coding DNA: TGTGCCATCAGTGCACAGGGGGACTATGGCTACACCTTC. Translation gives CAISAQGDYGYTF.

The V call is TRBV5-6, the J call TRBJ2-1; 9 bases match TRBD1. The CDR3 loop spans 14 amino acids. Trimming at V came to 3 bases and at J to 8 bases, leaving 6 bases not matched to a gene. Germline V gives CDR1 SGHDT, CDR2 YYEEEE. The CDR3 DNA reads TGTGCCAGCAGCTGGGGACAGGGAGGCTATGAGCAGTTCTTC. Encoded protein: CASSWGQGGYEQFF. Variable domain in full (rest from reference TRBV5-6 and TRBJ2-1): DAGVTQSPTHLIKTRGQQVTLRCSPKSGHDTVSWYQQALGQGPQFIFQYYEEEERQRGNFPDRFSGHQFPNYSSELNVNALLLGDSALYLCASSWGQGGYEQFFGPGTRLTVL.

This sequence joins TRBV2 and TRBJ1-5; tentatively, D is TRBD1 (5 bases). Trimming removed 6 bases at V and 0 bases at J, with 12 bases between. Looked up from germline, CDR1 is SNHLY and CDR2 is FYNNEI. The CDR3 contains 15 residues. The CDR3 nucleotides are TGTGCCAGCAGAGTGACAGACCATAGCAATCAGCCCCAGCATTTT. This sequence encodes CASRVTDHSNQPQHF.

This chain links TRBV9 with TRBJ2-6; TRBD1 matches at 11 bases. The germline gives CDR1 SGDLS, CDR2 YYNGEE. The CDR3 has 17 residues. V lost 4 bases, J lost 4 bases, and 7 bases stayed unmatched. CDR3 residues: CASSTDRDRGGANVLTF. The DNA of the CDR3 is TGTGCCAGCAGCACCGATAGGGACAGGGGGGGGGCCAACGTCCTGACTTTC. Variable domain in full (rest from reference TRBV9 and TRBJ2-6): DSGVTQTPKHLITATGQRVTLRCSPRSGDLSVYWYQQSLDQGLQFLIQYYNGEERAKGNILERFSAQQFPDLHSELNLSSLELGDSALYFCASSTDRDRGGANVLTFGAGSRLTVL.

This sequence joins TRBV7-6 and TRBJ2-3, with no clear D. This CDR3 spans 14 amino acids. The V gene lost 0 bases and the J gene lost 2 bases, with 6 bases spanning the gap. The germline CDR1 and CDR2 sequences are SGHVS and FNYEAQ. The CDR3 bases are TGTGCCAGCAGCTTAGCACAGTACACAGATACGCAGTATTTT. Translation: CASSLAQYTDTQYF.

CDR3 sequence reads: CASSESRGWAGELFF. For the CDR3, the DNA is TGCGCCAGCAGTGAGTCTCGCGGATGGGCCGGGGAGCTGTTTTTT. The chain combines TRBV10-1 with TRBJ2-2; no definite D call. Trimming stripped 0 bases from V and 6 bases from J, with 11 bases between. This CDR3 region has 15 residues. In germline, CDR1 is WNHNN, CDR2 SYGVQD (reference sequence).